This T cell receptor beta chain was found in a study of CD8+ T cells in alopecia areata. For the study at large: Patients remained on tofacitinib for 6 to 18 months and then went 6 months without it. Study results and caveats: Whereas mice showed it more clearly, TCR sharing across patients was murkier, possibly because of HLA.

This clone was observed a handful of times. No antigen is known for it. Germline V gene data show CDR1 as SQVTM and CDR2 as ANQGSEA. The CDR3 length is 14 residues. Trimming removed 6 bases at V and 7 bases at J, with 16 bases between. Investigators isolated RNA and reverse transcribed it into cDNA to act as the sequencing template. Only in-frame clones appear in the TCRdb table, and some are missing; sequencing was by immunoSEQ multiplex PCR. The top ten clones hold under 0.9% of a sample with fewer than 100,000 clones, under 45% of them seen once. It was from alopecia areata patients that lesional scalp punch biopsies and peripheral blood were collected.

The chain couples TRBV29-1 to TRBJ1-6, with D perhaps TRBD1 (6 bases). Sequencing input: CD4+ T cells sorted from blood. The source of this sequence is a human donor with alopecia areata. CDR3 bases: TGCAGCGTGGCCCAGGGACATGCCAATTCACCCCTCCACTTT. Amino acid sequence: CSVAQGHANSPLHF. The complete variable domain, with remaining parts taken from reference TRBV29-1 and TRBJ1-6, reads SAVISQKPSRDICQRGTSLTIQCQVDSQVTMMFWYRQQPGQSLTLIATANQGSEATYESGFVIDKFPISRPNLTFSTLTVSNMSPEDSSIYLCSVAQGHANSPLHFGNGTRLTVT.